The present T cell receptor beta chain was sequenced within a study of T cells after yellow fever vaccination. This clonotype was picked up a small number of times. For TCR, cDNA came from 5'RACE template switching, which added a universal primer site and UMIs. TCRdb re-derived calls from the 5' RACE reads in MiXCR, one entry per CDR3 protein. The data hold 150,000 to 200,000 distinct CDR3 sequences, with 9.5% to 12% observed a single time. Sample: CD8+ T cells sorted from PBMCs, taken 15 days after the yellow fever booster vaccination. The clonotype comes from a man between 18 and 29 years old who received the YFV17D yellow fever vaccine.

In DNA form, the CDR3 reads TGTGCCAGCAGCTTACCGGGACAGGGGTTGTCCTACGAGCAGTACTTC. Translation: CASSLPGQGLSYEQYF. The gene calls are TRBV7-9 and TRBJ2-7; TRBD1 aligns across 10 bases. The CDR3 is 16 amino acids. CDR1 and CDR2 from the germline V gene are SEHNR and FQNEAQ (reference sequence). V was clipped by 2 bases and J by 1 base; unmatched bases: 5.